This T cell receptor (beta chain) was documented in a study of cytomegalovirus exposure and HLA in healthy donors. Study-wide findings and caveats: TRBV6-2, TRBV6-3 and some other V segments were excluded as indistinguishable.

PCR used 60 Vbeta primers and 13 Jbeta primers. Authors' analysis steps: Counted up in a later analysis, unique TCR beta chains came to about 80 million, with around 11 million shared. Profiling relied on immunoSEQ multiplex PCR, and the TCRdb table lists in-frame clones only, not all of them. The D gene and trimming were derived from the DNA, and the V and J assignments and clone size from that table. The sample yields about 250,000 clones, 92% seen once. Germline CDR1 MDHEN, CDR2 SYDVKM. The CDR3 runs to 15 residues. The V gene lost 5 bases and the J gene lost 2 bases, with 15 bases spanning the gap. As regards this clone: Its antigen is still unknown.

The sequenced sample consisted of PBMCs. This sequence was found in a girl aged 2 to 9 in good health and CMV-seronegative. The genes are TRBV28 and TRBJ2-5; D unresolved. DNA for the CDR3: TGTGCCAGCAGTCGGGTCCCCAGCCTGCAAGAGACCCAGTACTTC. Its translation is CASSRVPSLQETQYF.